Described below is a single T cell receptor beta chain sequence and its context. Its antigen is unknown. The data were taken from a study of T cell responses to AZD1222 COVID-19 vaccine. The study's findings and limits: Most donors were white British and more were female, and clonal diversity was possibly underestimated.

V shed 6 bases, J shed 4 bases, and the junction held 7 bases outside the gene matches. Germline-derived CDR1 and CDR2 are MDHEN and SYDVKM. This CDR3 has 14 residues. This table comes from immunoSEQ multiplex PCR, and its TCRdb copy is limited to in-frame clones, with some not included. The sample includes about 99,000 clones, approximately 89% of them seen just once. This sequence originates from an adult who received the AZD1222 COVID-19 vaccine. Sequenced here: peripheral blood, sampled 28 days after the second AZD1222 dose. This rearrangement joins TRBV28 to TRBJ1-1, with 8 positions matching TRBD1. The chain's CDR3 is CASSRRGRGTEAFF. Written as DNA, the CDR3 is TGTGCCAGCAGCCGCAGGGGGCGCGGCACTGAAGCTTTCTTT.